A selection of T cell receptor beta chains follows, all from one sample in a study of tumor-infiltrating lymphocytes in primary liver carcinoma. From the multiplex PCR reads, TCRdb called clonotypes with MiXCR, one entry per CDR3 protein. The data contain 100,000 or so distinct CDR3 sequences, 55% to 70% of them seen just once; the ten biggest clones take up more than 8%. The specimen sequenced was liver tumor tissue from sampling region 5. These receptors were collected from a woman aged 55-70 years with primary liver carcinoma and hepatitis B virus infection. Both conserved end residues are part of each CDR3. The order of the fields is CDR3 DNA, CDR3 protein, D gene, clone size, V gene, J gene. D genes are given only for firm matches. Clone size is not always given. Where it is, it says once, few, many or a class for expanded clones.

CDR3 DNA: TGTGCCAGCAGTTCCCGGACTAGCGAAACTGAGAGCACCTGGGAGCTGTTTTTT; CDR3 protein: CASSSRTSETESTWELFF; D gene: TRBD2; clone size: .; V gene: TRBV28; J gene: TRBJ2-2
CDR3 DNA: TGCGCCAGCAGCTTGTTTGGACTAGCGGGAGTAGGGAGCAATGAGCAGTTCTTC; CDR3 protein: CASSLFGLAGVGSNEQFF; D gene: TRBD2; clone size: many; V gene: TRBV5-1; J gene: TRBJ2-1
CDR3 DNA: TGTGTCACCCGACAGGACTCCCACGAGCAGTACTTC; CDR3 protein: CVTRQDSHEQYF; D gene: .; clone size: .; V gene: TRBV10-3; J gene: TRBJ2-7
CDR3 DNA: TGTGCCATTACGACAAGAGGGACCTACATTGAGCAGTTCTTC; CDR3 protein: CAITTRGTYIEQFF; D gene: .; clone size: .; V gene: TRBV6-2/TRBV6-3; J gene: TRBJ2-1
CDR3 DNA: TGTGCCAGCGATAGCGGGTCCGTCCCCTACAATGAGCAGTTCTTC; CDR3 protein: CASDSGSVPYNEQFF; D gene: TRBD2; clone size: many; V gene: TRBV7-9; J gene: TRBJ2-1
CDR3 DNA: TGCAGCATCAGCCGGGATGTTGAAGCTTTCTTT; CDR3 protein: CSISRDVEAFF; D gene: .; clone size: .; V gene: TRBV29-1; J gene: TRBJ1-1
CDR3 DNA: TGTGCCAGCAGCATTGACAGGGAGCAGTTCTTC; CDR3 protein: CASSIDREQFF; D gene: .; clone size: many; V gene: TRBV11-3; J gene: TRBJ2-1
CDR3 DNA: TGTGCCAGCAGTTTTAGACGGGGCCTCACGAACGTCCTGACTTTC; CDR3 protein: CASSFRRGLTNVLTF; D gene: .; clone size: .; V gene: TRBV5-6; J gene: TRBJ2-6
CDR3 DNA: TGTGCCAGCAGCTATGGACGGGCCTACGAGCAATACTTC; CDR3 protein: CASSYGRAYEQYF; D gene: .; clone size: .; V gene: TRBV5-4; J gene: TRBJ2-7
CDR3 DNA: TGTGTCAGCAGCTTAAATACGATCAGGGCGCTGCGCTATGGCTACACCTTC; CDR3 protein: CVSSLNTIRALRYGYTF; D gene: .; clone size: .; V gene: TRBV11-2; J gene: TRBJ1-2
CDR3 DNA: TGTGCCAGCAGCTCAGGACTAGCAGGGACAGGTGCGCACTATTTT; CDR3 protein: CASSSGLAGTGAHYF; D gene: .; clone size: .; V gene: TRBV11-2; J gene: TRBJ2-3
CDR3 DNA: TGTGCCAGCAGTCAAAACAGGGCCAACGAGCAGTACTTC; CDR3 protein: CASSQNRANEQYF; D gene: .; clone size: many; V gene: TRBV6-5; J gene: TRBJ2-7
CDR3 DNA: TGCGCCAGCGGCCAGAAGAAGGGGGCGCATACGCAGTATTTT; CDR3 protein: CASGQKKGAHTQYF; D gene: TRBD1; clone size: .; V gene: TRBV4-1; J gene: TRBJ2-3
CDR3 DNA: TGCGCCAGCAGTGAGTCGGACTTTGGGGGTTTTACGCAGCATTTT; CDR3 protein: CASSESDFGGFTQHF; D gene: .; clone size: few; V gene: TRBV10-2; J gene: TRBJ1-5
CDR3 DNA: TGCACCAGCAGCGAGGGACTAGCGGGAGGTCTAACAGATACGCAGTATTTT; CDR3 protein: CTSSEGLAGGLTDTQYF; D gene: TRBD2; clone size: .; V gene: TRBV5-1; J gene: TRBJ2-3
CDR3 DNA: TGTGCCAGCACTCCCCAGGTAGCTTCCAAAAACATACAGTACTTC; CDR3 protein: CASTPQVASKNIQYF; D gene: .; clone size: .; V gene: TRBV28; J gene: TRBJ2-4
CDR3 DNA: TGTGCCAGCAACTTAGGAGGGACTGGATCCTACGAGCAGTACTTC; CDR3 protein: CASNLGGTGSYEQYF; D gene: .; clone size: .; V gene: TRBV11-3; J gene: TRBJ2-7
CDR3 DNA: TGTGCCAGCAGCTTAAATCGAGGGTATAATTCACCCCTCCACTTT; CDR3 protein: CASSLNRGYNSPLHF; D gene: .; clone size: few; V gene: TRBV13; J gene: TRBJ1-6
CDR3 DNA: TGCAGCGTTGAAGATTGGCTAGCGGGAAGCAACACAGATTCGCAGTATTTT; CDR3 protein: CSVEDWLAGSNTDSQYF; D gene: TRBD2; clone size: .; V gene: TRBV29-1; J gene: TRBJ2-3
CDR3 DNA: TGTGCCAGCAGCTTACGACCGGGACAGAGAATCTATAATGAGCAGTTCTTT; CDR3 protein: CASSLRPGQRIYNEQFF; D gene: TRBD1; clone size: .; V gene: TRBV11-2; J gene: TRBJ2-1
CDR3 DNA: TGCGCCAGCAGCCAAGGTTTGTCAGGGATCGACTACGAGCAGTACTTC; CDR3 protein: CASSQGLSGIDYEQYF; D gene: .; clone size: .; V gene: TRBV4-3; J gene: TRBJ2-7
CDR3 DNA: TGCGCCAGCATGACTAGCGGGAGTCGTGATACGCAGTATTTT; CDR3 protein: CASMTSGSRDTQYF; D gene: TRBD2; clone size: .; V gene: TRBV6-5; J gene: TRBJ2-3
CDR3 DNA: TGCGCCAGCAGTGCCGGACAGGGGGGACTAGCGGGAGGATTCACTGAGCAGTTCTTC; CDR3 protein: CASSAGQGGLAGGFTEQFF; D gene: TRBD2; clone size: .; V gene: TRBV11-3; J gene: TRBJ2-1
CDR3 DNA: TGTGCCAGCAGTCTGGCGTTGGCGGGAGGGAGGGATACGCAGTATTTT; CDR3 protein: CASSLALAGGRDTQYF; D gene: TRBD2; clone size: .; V gene: TRBV6-1; J gene: TRBJ2-3
CDR3 DNA: TGTGCCAGCAGTTTTGGGACTAGCGGGAGGGCCCACGGTGAGCAGTTCTTC; CDR3 protein: CASSFGTSGRAHGEQFF; D gene: TRBD2; clone size: many; V gene: TRBV12-3/TRBV12-4; J gene: TRBJ2-1
CDR3 DNA: TGTGCCAGCGGCTTAGGAGGGACACACGCCGGGGAGCTGTTTTTT; CDR3 protein: CASGLGGTHAGELFF; D gene: .; clone size: .; V gene: TRBV11-2; J gene: TRBJ2-2
CDR3 DNA: TGTGCCAGCAACTTATCTGGACAGGGCTCCTACAATGAGCAGTTCTTC; CDR3 protein: CASNLSGQGSYNEQFF; D gene: TRBD1; clone size: .; V gene: TRBV28; J gene: TRBJ2-1
CDR3 DNA: TGTGCCTGCAAATTCGGCCCTAATGAAAAACTGTTTTTT; CDR3 protein: CACKFGPNEKLFF; D gene: .; clone size: .; V gene: TRBV7-9; J gene: TRBJ1-4
CDR3 DNA: TGTGCCAGCAGCTTACCGGGGGGCCAAGAGACCCAGTACTTC; CDR3 protein: CASSLPGGQETQYF; D gene: TRBD2; clone size: medium-sized; V gene: TRBV11-3; J gene: TRBJ2-5